These T cell receptor beta chains were read from a single sample in a study of blood T cell repertoires in COVID-19. Assay used: immunoSEQ multiplex PCR; TCRdb lists only in-frame clones, some missing. The profile covers about 170,000 clones, with approximately 82% appearing a single time and around a fifth taken by the ten largest. Sequenced sample: peripheral blood. The receptors were sampled from a woman aged 80 or over with acute or convalescent COVID-19. CDR3s include the opening cysteine and the closing phenylalanine or tryptophan. The D gene is left open where the match is weak. Clone size, where shown, is once, few, many, or a class for clones that have expanded.

V	size	D	J	CDR3	DNA
TRBV10-2	.	.	TRBJ1-2	CASSESRASRGYTF	TGCGCCAGCAGTGAGTCTCGAGCCTCGAGGGGCTACACCTTC
TRBV4-2	.	.	TRBJ1-2	CASSQDQGRGGYGYTF	TGTGCCAGCAGCCAAGATCAGGGCAGGGGTGGCTATGGCTACACCTTC
TRBV7-6	.	TRBD2	TRBJ2-1	CASSSLAGGPSGEQFF	TGTGCCAGCAGCTCCTTAGCGGGAGGGCCCTCTGGGGAGCAGTTCTTC
TRBV28	once	.	TRBJ1-5	CASKDRYQPQHF	TGTGCCAGCAAGGACAGATATCAGCCCCAGCATTTT
TRBV27	.	TRBD1	TRBJ1-6	CASSLSVGRGNSPLHF	TGTGCCAGCAGTTTATCGGTAGGCAGGGGGAATTCACCCCTCCACTTT
TRBV7-9	.	TRBD1	TRBJ2-2	CASSTPRTGGPGELFF	TGTGCCAGCAGCACCCCCCGGACAGGGGGTCCCGGGGAGCTGTTTTTT
TRBV21-1	.	.	TRBJ2-2	CASSKAAGAGDLTGELFF	TGTGCCAGCAGCAAAGCGGCGGGGGCAGGGGATCTCACCGGGGAGCTGTTTTTT
TRBV6-5	.	TRBD2	TRBJ2-5	CASSSLTSGNQETQYF	TGTGCCAGCAGTTCCCTGACTAGCGGAAACCAAGAGACCCAGTACTTC
TRBV5-6	.	TRBD1	TRBJ1-1	CASSLTGETEAFF	TGTGCCAGCAGCTTAACAGGGGAGACTGAAGCTTTCTTT
TRBV7-2	once	.	TRBJ2-5	CASSSSYQETQYF	TGTGCCAGCAGCTCCAGTTATCAAGAGACCCAGTACTTC
TRBV5-5	.	TRBD1	TRBJ1-2	CASSSGTGLYYTF	TGTGCCAGCAGCTCCGGGACAGGGTTATACTACACCTTC
TRBV27	.	TRBD1	TRBJ2-6	CASRPGTALSGANVLTF	TGTGCCAGCAGACCTGGGACAGCCCTCTCTGGGGCCAACGTCCTGACTTTC
TRBV13	.	.	TRBJ2-7	CASSLGQDPYEQYF	TGTGCCAGCAGCTTGGGCCAAGACCCCTACGAGCAGTACTTC
TRBV3-1/TRBV3-2	.	.	TRBJ2-3	CASSQDLRESDTQYF	TGTGCCAGCAGCCAAGATCTACGGGAGTCAGATACGCAGTATTTT
TRBV19	.	TRBD1	TRBJ2-3	CASRLGQGVDTQYF	TGTGCCAGTAGGTTGGGACAGGGGGTAGATACGCAGTATTTT
TRBV13	.	.	TRBJ1-3	CASSLDSSSGNTIYF	TGTGCCAGCAGCTTAGACTCTAGCTCTGGAAACACCATATATTTT
TRBV19	.	TRBD2	TRBJ2-7	CASSILAGYEQYF	TGTGCCAGTAGTATCTTAGCGGGCTACGAGCAGTACTTC
TRBV5-4	.	TRBD2	TRBJ2-7	CASSRTSGSDEQYF	TGTGCCAGCAGCCGGACTAGCGGGAGCGACGAGCAGTACTTC
TRBV7-9	.	TRBD2	TRBJ2-2	CASSLAQAGGPGELFF	TGTGCCAGCAGCTTAGCGCAAGCGGGAGGGCCCGGGGAGCTGTTTTTT
TRBV19	.	TRBD1	TRBJ1-6	CASRSGTGSYNSPLHF	TGTGCCAGTAGAAGTGGGACAGGGTCCTATAATTCACCCCTCCACTTT
TRBV3-1/TRBV3-2	.	.	TRBJ2-4	CASSQEEEPSGDF	TGTGCCAGCAGCCAAGAAGAGGAGCCCTCCGGAGACTTC
TRBV18	.	.	TRBJ1-2	CASSRRSSNYGYTF	TGTGCCAGCTCACGTCGTTCCAGTAACTATGGCTACACCTTC
TRBV27	few	.	TRBJ2-4	CASREDPKNIQYF	TGTGCCAGCAGGGAGGACCCCAAAAACATTCAGTACTTC
TRBV18	.	.	TRBJ1-2	CASSPSDSGHGYTF	TGTGCCAGCTCACCATCGGACTCCGGCCATGGCTACACCTTC
TRBV10-3	.	TRBD2	TRBJ2-7	CAIGSGSPAYEQYF	TGTGCCATCGGCAGCGGGAGTCCGGCGTACGAGCAGTACTTC
TRBV2	once	.	TRBJ2-7	CASSPKPGGSYEQYF	TGTGCCAGCAGTCCAAAACCGGGTGGCTCTTACGAGCAGTACTTC
TRBV10-3	.	TRBD1	TRBJ2-5	CAISESTGQGGETQYF	TGTGCCATCAGTGAGTCGACAGGACAGGGGGGAGAGACCCAGTACTTC
TRBV18	.	.	TRBJ1-1	CASSPRQEGEAFF	TGTGCCAGCTCACCACGGCAGGAGGGTGAAGCTTTCTTT
TRBV29-1	.	.	TRBJ1-3	CSVGGGSGNTIYF	TGCAGCGTTGGAGGAGGCTCTGGAAACACCATATATTTT
TRBV27	.	.	TRBJ2-6	CASSLFPSANVLTF	TGTGCCAGCAGTTTATTCCCCTCGGCCAACGTCCTGACTTTC
TRBV11-2	.	.	TRBJ2-5	CASSLVRETQYF	TGTGCCAGCAGCTTAGTGCGTGAGACCCAGTACTTC
TRBV5-1	.	TRBD2	TRBJ2-7	CASSTSGRAGYEQYF	TGCGCCAGCAGCACTAGCGGGAGGGCCGGGTACGAGCAGTACTTC
TRBV30	.	.	TRBJ1-3	CAWSVRRGRGNTIYF	TGTGCCTGGAGTGTACGGAGAGGGAGGGGAAACACCATATATTTT
TRBV29-1	.	TRBD2	TRBJ2-1	CSGLTSGLDNEQFF	TGCAGCGGTCTGACTAGCGGGTTGGACAATGAGCAGTTCTTC
TRBV7-8	.	TRBD1	TRBJ1-1	CASSLGDRGNTEAFF	TGTGCCAGCAGCTTAGGCGACAGGGGTAACACTGAAGCTTTCTTT
TRBV5-5	.	.	TRBJ2-1	CASSLPGYNEQFF	TGTGCCAGCAGCTTGCCCGGTTACAATGAGCAGTTCTTC
TRBV10-3	.	TRBD1	TRBJ1-3	CAISGTGVSSGNTIYF	TGTGCCATCAGCGGGACAGGGGTTTCCTCTGGAAACACCATATATTTT
TRBV7-2	.	TRBD1	TRBJ2-1	CASSPRLTGREQFF	TGTGCCAGCAGCCCCCGGTTGACAGGGCGCGAGCAGTTCTTC
TRBV27	.	TRBD2	TRBJ2-7	CASSLSGEGPRLEQYF	TGTGCCAGCAGTTTATCGGGGGAGGGCCCACGCTTAGAGCAGTACTTC
TRBV11-2	.	TRBD1	TRBJ1-2	CASSLRTGYGYGYTF	TGTGCCAGCAGCTTACGGACAGGGTATGGGTATGGCTACACCTTC
TRBV27	.	.	TRBJ2-7	CASSFIFPFEQYF	TGTGCCAGCAGTTTTATTTTTCCGTTCGAGCAGTACTTC
TRBV30	.	TRBD1	TRBJ1-2	CAWRLTGGANYGYTF	TGTGCCTGGAGACTTACAGGGGGCGCTAACTATGGCTACACCTTC
TRBV7-2	.	TRBD2	TRBJ2-1	CASSTLAPLEQFF	TGTGCCAGCAGCACACTAGCGCCTCTGGAGCAGTTCTTC
TRBV19	.	.	TRBJ1-2	CASSKGVLYGYTF	TGTGCCAGTAGTAAAGGGGTCCTCTATGGCTACACCTTC
TRBV9	.	.	TRBJ1-1	CASSPRSIGGNTEAFF	TGTGCCAGCAGCCCCCGTAGCATAGGGGGGAACACTGAAGCTTTCTTT
TRBV25-1	few	.	TRBJ1-2	CASSPGGGDYGYTF	TGTGCCAGCAGCCCGGGGGGGGGAGACTATGGCTACACCTTC
TRBV7-9	.	.	TRBJ1-5	CASSPPDQPQHF	TGTGCCAGCAGCCCTCCCGATCAGCCCCAGCATTTT
TRBV30	few	TRBD2	TRBJ2-1	CAWSASSGRYNEQFF	TGTGCCTGGAGTGCATCTAGCGGGAGGTACAATGAGCAGTTCTTC